The 30 T cell receptor beta chains presented below share a single source sample, sequenced in a study of blood T cell repertoires in COVID-19 (TCRdb year 2020). Library creation used the immunoSEQ multiplex PCR assay. Drawn from immuneACCESS, this table holds only the in-frame rearrangements with V and J called that TCRdb kept. Clones are partly lost; checked studies trace under half to an unresolved V gene and leave the rest unexplained. This sample gives more than 200,000 clones in total; 65% to 90% of them show up just once. The ten most abundant clones make up roughly 1.8% of the sample. Sequenced: peripheral blood. These receptors all come from a man aged 25 to 40 with active or convalescent COVID-19.

V and J are TRBV2 and TRBJ2-1; D not certain. CDR3 length: 11 amino acids. Germline CDR1 and CDR2: SNHLY and FYNNEI. The ends were cut back, 6 bases at V and 5 bases at J, with 5 bases in the middle. DNA for the CDR3: TGTGCCAGCAGCTCAGACAATGAGCAGTTCTTC. Its translation is CASSSDNEQFF.

The V call is TRBV5-8, the J call TRBJ2-1; possibly TRBD2 for D (5 bases). The CDR3 totals 15 residues. Germline V gene lookup returns CDR1 SGHTS and CDR2 YDEGEE. V was pared by 2 bases and J by 7 bases, with 16 bases between. DNA for the CDR3: TGTGCCAGCAGCTTCCGCGTTATTCCGGGAAATGAGCAGTTCTTC. It translates to CASSFRVIPGNEQFF.

The chain recombines TRBV11-2 with TRBJ2-1, with 11 nucleotides matching TRBD2. The CDR3 is 17 residues long. V was clipped by 8 bases and J by 4 bases; unmatched bases: 13. Looked up from germline, CDR1 is SGHAT and CDR2 is FQNNGV. This CDR3 is CASEGLAGGSRYNEQFF. For the CDR3, the DNA is TGTGCCAGCGAGGGGCTAGCGGGGGGCTCCAGGTACAATGAGCAGTTCTTC.

The chain is built from TRBV7-2 and TRBJ1-5; 9 nucleotides align to TRBD1. J gave up 4 bases and V 5 bases, and 0 bases lay outside the gene matches. The V gene's germline CDR1 is SGHTA and CDR2 FQGNSA. CDR3 length: 13 residues. In DNA form, the CDR3 reads TGTGCCAGCAGCGGACAGGGGAATCAGCCCCAGCATTTT. It specifies CASSGQGNQPQHF.

In this sample, this clone turned up a few times. The V and J genes are TRBV27 and TRBJ1-1; no reliable D call. Trimming pared 3 bases from V and 1 base from J, leaving 9 bases between. CDR3 length equals 14 residues. Per germline, CDR1 MNHEY and CDR2 SMNVEV (reference sequence). The CDR3 region has the DNA TGTGCCAGCAGTTTCTATCGGGGGAACACTGAAGCTTTCTTT. This encodes CASSFYRGNTEAFF.

The gene calls are TRBV4-3 and TRBJ2-7; 9 bases fit TRBD2. CDR3 size: 16 residues. Per the germline V gene, CDR1 is LGHNA and CDR2 is YSLEER. With V trimmed by 0 bases and J by 1 base, 4 bases remained unmatched. The CDR3 spells CASSQDLAGESYEQYF. The CDR3 nucleotides are TGCGCCAGCAGCCAAGACTTAGCGGGGGAGTCCTACGAGCAGTACTTC.

Comment on this clone: At one end, the junction sequence differs from germline, possibly due to a read error. For the CDR3, the DNA is TGTGCCAGCAGCCTAGGGACAGGGGGCTTTTTGAACACTGAAGCTTTCTTT. Protein sequence: CASSLGTGGFLNTEAFF. The chain uses TRBV13 and TRBJ1-1; the match to TRBD1 covers 12 bases. The CDR3 is made up of 17 amino acids. Per germline, CDR1 PRHDT and CDR2 FYEKMQ (reference sequence).

V and J are TRBV10-1 and TRBJ2-3; D is perhaps TRBD2 (5 bases). V was shortened by 6 bases and J by 4 bases, with 14 bases between the two germline ends. CDR3 length equals 14 residues. CDR1 and CDR2 (germline): WNHNN, SYGVQD (reference sequence). The CDR3 reads CASSPKTSSDTQYF. The DNA of the CDR3 is TGCGCCAGCAGCCCGAAAACTAGTTCAGATACGCAGTATTTT.

This CDR3 is CASSVHNRGSYNEQFF. CDR3 nucleotide sequence: TGTGCCAGCAGCGTTCACAACAGGGGCTCCTACAATGAGCAGTTCTTC. J is TRBJ2-1 and V is TRBV9; TRBD1 agrees at 7 bases. Germline CDR1 and CDR2: SGDLS and YYNGEE. Germline trimming cut 2 bases from V and 0 bases from J; bases unmatched to any gene: 5. This CDR3 is 16 amino acids long.

About this clone itself: Different DNA sequences within this sample yield the same CDR3. The chain is built from TRBV3-1 (or the pseudogene TRBV3-2) and TRBJ1-5, with 8 bases lining up with TRBD1. V trimming: 1 base; J trimming: 4 bases; junction bases outside the gene matches: 3. The CDR3 spans 15 residues. Germline loops: CDR1 LGHDT, CDR2 YNNKEL (reference sequence). The DNA for the CDR3 is TGTGCCAGCAGCCAAGGAGGGACAGGAAATCAGCCCCAGCATTTT. Its protein is CASSQGGTGNQPQHF.

The genes are TRBV9 and TRBJ2-2; D possibly corresponds to TRBD1 (6 bases). The V end lost 0 bases, the J end lost 0 bases, and 9 bases lay between the germline ends. The CDR3 runs 16 residues. The germline gives CDR1 SGDLS, CDR2 YYNGEE. The CDR3 sequence is CASSVVGGPNTGELFF. CDR3 DNA: TGTGCCAGCAGCGTAGTAGGGGGTCCGAACACCGGGGAGCTGTTTTTT.

This chain links TRBV20-1 with TRBJ2-3; D is ambiguous. CDR3 length: 15 residues. The V gene lost 3 bases and the J gene lost 0 bases, with 13 bases spanning the gap. The germline gives CDR1 DFQATT, CDR2 SNEGSKA (reference sequence). CDR3: CSASGALTSTDTQYF. For the CDR3, the DNA is TGCAGTGCTAGTGGAGCGCTTACTAGCACAGATACGCAGTATTTT.

J is TRBJ2-3 and V is TRBV27; 8 bases are a match to TRBD2. J was trimmed by 4 bases and V by 2 bases; bases with no gene match: 11. The CDR3 extends over 17 amino acids. CDR1 and CDR2 from the germline V gene are MNHEY and SMNVEV (reference sequence). This CDR3 reads CASSLRGGGTISDTQYF. The CDR3 region has the DNA TGTGCCAGCAGTTTAAGAGGCGGGGGGACTATTTCAGATACGCAGTATTTT.

The chain is built from TRBV7-9 and TRBJ1-4; 10 bases are a match to TRBD1. V lost 5 bases, J lost 7 bases, and 7 bases stayed unmatched. This CDR3 region has 15 residues. Germline V lookup: CDR1 SEHNR, CDR2 FQNEAQ (reference sequence). Here the CDR3 reads CASSPGGQGSEKLFF. Here the CDR3 DNA reads TGTGCCAGCAGCCCGGGGGGACAGGGGAGTGAAAAACTGTTTTTT.

This chain joins TRBV19 and TRBJ1-4; tentatively, D is TRBD1 (6 bases). Per germline, CDR1 LNHDA and CDR2 SQIVND (reference sequence). Trimming removed 7 bases at V and 8 bases at J, with 20 bases between. The CDR3 runs to 15 residues. CDR3 in DNA: TGTGCCAGTAAGAGGGGGTCGACGGGCAAGGAAAAACTGTTTTTT. This encodes CASKRGSTGKEKLFF.

The chain has TRBV12-5 and TRBJ1-3; 7 bases line up with TRBD1. Germline V gene data show CDR1 as LGHNT and CDR2 as FRNRAP. This CDR3 spans 16 amino acids. The V segment lost 7 bases and the J segment 4 bases; nucleotides outside the gene matches: 13. In DNA, the CDR3 is TGTGCTAGTGCCGACCGACAGGGCTCGTCCGGAAACACCATATATTTT. The encoded protein is CASADRQGSSGNTIYF.

This clone was seen once. The rearrangement links TRBV11-2 to TRBJ2-7, with 7 positions matching TRBD2. Germline values: CDR1 SGHAT, CDR2 FQNNGV. The CDR3 extends over 13 amino acids. With V trimmed by 5 bases and J by 3 bases, 4 bases remained unmatched. CDR3 protein: CASSPGGVYEQYF. CDR3 nucleotide sequence: TGTGCCAGCAGCCCTGGGGGGGTCTACGAGCAGTACTTC.

V usage is TRBV5-5 and J usage is TRBJ1-4; D is undetermined. This CDR3 spans 16 amino acids. Germline V CDR1 and CDR2: SGHKS, YYEKEE (reference sequence). Trimming took 7 bases from V and 5 from J, leaving 21 bases between them. Here the CDR3 reads CASSHQTGTPNEKLFF. The CDR3 DNA sequence: TGTGCCAGCTCTCATCAAACGGGTACGCCGAATGAAAAACTGTTTTTT. The variable domain in full, completed from reference TRBV5-5 and TRBJ1-4, reads DAGVTQSPTHLIKTRGQQVTLRCSPISGHKSVSWYQQVLGQGPQFIFQYYEKEERGRGNFPDRFSARQFPNYSSELNVNALLLGDSALYLCASSHQTGTPNEKLFFGSGTQLSVL.

The chain employs TRBV20-1 and TRBJ2-7, with 9 bases that match TRBD1. The CDR3 runs to 16 residues. Germline CDR1 and CDR2: DFQATT and SNEGSKA (reference sequence). V lost 3 bases and J lost 6; bases outside the gene matches: 15. The CDR3 loop reads CSASRSPGQGSIEQYF. The CDR3 coding sequence is TGCAGTGCTAGTCGGTCGCCGGGACAGGGTTCCATCGAGCAGTACTTC.

The CDR3 nucleotides read TGCGCCAGCAGTGAGTCGGCCAGGAACTACAATGAGCAGTTCTTC. It is translated as CASSESARNYNEQFF. The chain employs TRBV10-1 and TRBJ2-1, with unresolved D. The V gene's germline CDR1 is WNHNN and CDR2 SYGVQD (reference sequence). Deletions cut 0 bases from V and 3 bases from J, with 9 bases between. CDR3 length equals 15 residues.

The J gene is TRBJ1-1, the V gene TRBV2; tentative D call: TRBD1 (5 bases). This CDR3 has 14 residues. The germline V gene has CDR1 SNHLY and CDR2 FYNNEI. Trimming took off 6 bases at V and 0 bases at J, with 11 bases between the two ends. The CDR3: CASSPDSMNTEAFF. The CDR3 bases are TGTGCCAGCAGCCCAGACAGTATGAACACTGAAGCTTTCTTT.

J is TRBJ2-5 and V is TRBV4-3; 11 bases line up with TRBD1. Looked up from germline, CDR1 is LGHNA and CDR2 is YSLEER. The V segment lost 0 bases and the J segment 8 bases; nucleotides outside the gene matches: 5. CDR3 length: 15 amino acids. The CDR3 loop is CASSQDRGQGATQYF. The CDR3 coding sequence is TGCGCCAGCAGCCAAGATCGCGGACAGGGGGCAACCCAGTACTTC.

The genes are TRBV4-3 and TRBJ1-1; 8 nucleotides align to TRBD1. V was clipped by 0 bases and J by 8 bases; unmatched bases: 14. This CDR3 comprises 17 residues. Germline V gene data show CDR1 as LGHNA and CDR2 as YSLEER. In DNA, the CDR3 is TGCGCCAGCAGCCAAGAGACGTGGGGCAGGGGGCGATCGGAAGCTTTCTTT. Translating it yields CASSQETWGRGRSEAFF.

The chain couples TRBV13 to TRBJ1-1; TRBD1 is a possible D gene (5 bases). V was cut by 5 bases and J by 2 bases, with 18 bases left in between. Per germline, CDR1 PRHDT and CDR2 FYEKMQ (reference sequence). CDR3 length: 16 amino acids. CDR3 DNA: TGTGCCAGCAGCCCAGCAGGGAGGCTGGGAAACACTGAAGCTTTCTTT. Its protein product is CASSPAGRLGNTEAFF. Variable domain in full (rest from reference TRBV13 and TRBJ1-1): AAGVIQSPRHLIKEKRETATLKCYPIPRHDTVYWYQQGPGQDPQFLISFYEKMQSDKGSIPDRFSAQQFSDYHSELNMSSLELGDSALYFCASSPAGRLGNTEAFFGQGTRLTVV.

The chain couples TRBV5-1 to TRBJ2-4; TRBD2 might be the D (5 bases). The V end lost 4 bases, the J end lost 11 bases, and 22 bases lay between the germline ends. The CDR3 has 15 amino acids. Germline V gives CDR1 SGHRS, CDR2 YFSETQ. CDR3 in DNA: TGCGCCAGCAGCCCTGGGGAGAGGTTGGATTCCCTTCAGTACTTC. Translating gives CASSPGERLDSLQYF.

The chain carries TRBV15 and TRBJ1-1; perhaps TRBD1 as D (6 bases). Trimming stripped 0 bases from V and 11 bases from J, with 16 bases between. The CDR3 is 14 residues long. Germline V gene lookup returns CDR1 LNHNV and CDR2 YYDKDF (reference sequence). For the CDR3, the DNA is TGTGCCACCAGCAGAGACTTGGACAGTCTAGTGGCTTTCTTT. Translation gives CATSRDLDSLVAFF.

This chain uses TRBV4-2 with TRBJ2-7; D is perhaps TRBD2 (6 bases). The CDR3 is 16 amino acids. Trimming took 3 bases from V and 2 from J, leaving 17 bases between them. Germline V CDR1 and CDR2: LGHNA, YNFKEQ. CDR3 coding DNA: TGTGCCAGCAGCCATACCTGGGGGGAGGACGCCTACGAGCAGTACTTC. It is translated as CASSHTWGEDAYEQYF.

V usage is TRBV2 and J usage is TRBJ2-5, with TRBD1 matching 11 bases. CDR3 length equals 14 residues. Per the germline V gene, CDR1 is SNHLY and CDR2 is FYNNEI. With V trimmed by 6 bases and J by 9 bases, 9 bases remained unmatched. As DNA, the CDR3 is TGTGCCAGCAGCCGGGACAGGGGGGACGCGGCCCAGTACTTC. This encodes CASSRDRGDAAQYF.

V usage is TRBV7-9 and J usage is TRBJ1-3; TRBD1 agrees at 7 bases. Trimming removed 5 bases from V and 1 base from J; junction bases left unmatched: 8. From germline, CDR1 is SEHNR and CDR2 FQNEAQ (reference sequence). This CDR3 contains 16 residues. CDR3 DNA: TGTGCCAGCAGCGCGGCCGGCAGGGGGTCTGGAAACACCATATATTTT. Residues: CASSAAGRGSGNTIYF.

This sequence joins TRBV7-8 and TRBJ1-2; the D is unclear. The CDR3 extends over 12 amino acids. The V gene lost 8 bases and the J gene lost 0 bases, with 7 bases spanning the gap. Looked up from germline, CDR1 is SGHVS and CDR2 is FQNEAQ. In DNA, the CDR3 is TGTGCCAGCGGCCTCTCTAACTATGGCTACACCTTC. Protein sequence: CASGLSNYGYTF.